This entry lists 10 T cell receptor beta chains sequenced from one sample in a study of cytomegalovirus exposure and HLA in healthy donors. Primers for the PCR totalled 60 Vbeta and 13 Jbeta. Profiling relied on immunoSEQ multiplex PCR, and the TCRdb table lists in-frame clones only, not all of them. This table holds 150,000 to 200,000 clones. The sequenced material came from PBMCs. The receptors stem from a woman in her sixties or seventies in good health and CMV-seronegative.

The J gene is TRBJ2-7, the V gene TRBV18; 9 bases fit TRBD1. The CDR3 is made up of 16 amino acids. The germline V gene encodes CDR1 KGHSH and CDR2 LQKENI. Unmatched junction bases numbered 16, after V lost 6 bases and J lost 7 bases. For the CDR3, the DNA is TGTGCCAGCTCCCACTATCCGGGACAGGGTTCTTCTGAGCAGTACTTC. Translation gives CASSHYPGQGSSEQYF.

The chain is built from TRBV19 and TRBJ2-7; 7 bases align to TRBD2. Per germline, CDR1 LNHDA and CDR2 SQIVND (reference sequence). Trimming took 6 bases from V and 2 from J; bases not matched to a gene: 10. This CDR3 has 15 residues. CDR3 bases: TGTGCCAGTAGCCGGGGGGACCGCCCAACCTACGAGCAGTACTTC. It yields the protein CASSRGDRPTYEQYF.

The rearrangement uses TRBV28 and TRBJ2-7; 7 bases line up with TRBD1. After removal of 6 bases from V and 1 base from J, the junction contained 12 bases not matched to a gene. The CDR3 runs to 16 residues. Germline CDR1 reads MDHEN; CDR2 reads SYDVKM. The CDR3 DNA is TGTGCCAGCAGGACCGGGACAGAACTGAATTCCTACGAGCAGTACTTC. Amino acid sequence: CASRTGTELNSYEQYF.

CDR3 protein: CASSYSGSGLTGELFF. CDR3 nucleotide sequence: TGTGCCAGCAGTTACTCTGGCAGCGGGTTGACCGGGGAGCTGTTTTTT. The J gene is TRBJ2-2, the V gene TRBV6-5; weak D call: TRBD2 (6 bases). The CDR3 length is 16 residues. In germline, CDR1 is MNHEY, CDR2 SVGAGI. Deletions cut 0 bases from V and 5 bases from J, with 13 bases between.

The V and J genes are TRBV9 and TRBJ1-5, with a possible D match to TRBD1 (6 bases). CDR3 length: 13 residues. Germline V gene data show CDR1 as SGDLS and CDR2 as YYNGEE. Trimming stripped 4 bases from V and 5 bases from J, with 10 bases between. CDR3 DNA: TGTGCCAGCAGCCTAGCAGGGGATCAGCCCCAGCATTTT. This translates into CASSLAGDQPQHF.

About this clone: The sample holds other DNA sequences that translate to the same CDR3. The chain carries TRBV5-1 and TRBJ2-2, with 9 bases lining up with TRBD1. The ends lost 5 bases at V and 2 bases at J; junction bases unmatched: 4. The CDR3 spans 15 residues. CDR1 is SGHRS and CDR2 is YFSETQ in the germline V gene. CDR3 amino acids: CASSRTGANTGELFF. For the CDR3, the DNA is TGCGCCAGCAGTCGGACAGGGGCAAACACCGGGGAGCTGTTTTTT.

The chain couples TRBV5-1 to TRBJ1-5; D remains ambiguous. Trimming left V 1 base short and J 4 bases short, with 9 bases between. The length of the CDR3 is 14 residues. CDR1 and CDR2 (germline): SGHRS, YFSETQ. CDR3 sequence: CASSLFSGNQPQHF. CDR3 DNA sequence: TGCGCCAGCAGCTTGTTTTCGGGGAATCAGCCCCAGCATTTT.

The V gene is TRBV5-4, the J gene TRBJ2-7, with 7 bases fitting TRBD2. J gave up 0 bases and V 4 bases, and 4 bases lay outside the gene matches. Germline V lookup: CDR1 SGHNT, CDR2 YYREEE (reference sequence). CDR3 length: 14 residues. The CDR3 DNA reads TGTGCCAGCAGCCGACAGCGGGACTCCTACGAGCAGTACTTC. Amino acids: CASSRQRDSYEQYF.

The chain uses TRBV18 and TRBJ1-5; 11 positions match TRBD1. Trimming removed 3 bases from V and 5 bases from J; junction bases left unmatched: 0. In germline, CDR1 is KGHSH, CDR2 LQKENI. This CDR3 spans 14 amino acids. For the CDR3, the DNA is TGTGCCAGCTCACCGGACAGGGGGCATCAGCCCCAGCATTTT. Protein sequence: CASSPDRGHQPQHF.

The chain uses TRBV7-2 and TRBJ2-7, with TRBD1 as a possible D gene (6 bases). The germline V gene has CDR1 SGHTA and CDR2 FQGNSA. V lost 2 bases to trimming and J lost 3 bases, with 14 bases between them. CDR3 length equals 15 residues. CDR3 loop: CASSLYGTQNYEQYF. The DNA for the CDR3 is TGTGCCAGCAGCTTATACGGGACACAGAACTACGAGCAGTACTTC.